The clone carrying this T cell receptor beta chain was detected once. This specimen comes from a study of blood T cell repertoires in COVID-19. Study context: PBMCs, B-cell-depleted T cells, or T cells provided the cDNA or gDNA that made up the material.

V was shortened by 5 bases and J by 0 bases, with 11 bases between the two germline ends. This CDR3 has 15 residues. The germline gives CDR1 SGHTA, CDR2 FQGNSA. In the study's own analysis: Researchers report that nucleated cell counts were estimated from reference gene primer amplification. Only in-frame clones appear in the TCRdb table, and some are missing; sequencing was by immunoSEQ multiplex PCR. V and J calls and clone size follow that table, whereas D and trimming were derived from the DNA. Among approximately 190,000 clones listed, roughly four fifths were seen once. The TCR originated in a woman aged 25 to 45 with acute or convalescent COVID-19. The sequenced material came from peripheral blood. J is TRBJ1-5 and V is TRBV7-2; D may be TRBD1 (5 bases). CDR3 sequence reads: CASSMWGDSNQPQHF. CDR3 nucleotides: TGTGCCAGCAGCATGTGGGGGGATAGCAATCAGCCCCAGCATTTT.